This entry lists 2 T cell receptor beta chains sequenced from one sample in a study of T cell responses to AZD1222 COVID-19 vaccine. Profiled with immunoSEQ multiplex PCR; TCRdb holds only in-frame clones, not every one. The sample lists more than 90,000 clones, 84% occurring once. This specimen was peripheral blood, taken on day 0 of AZD1222 vaccination. Source of these receptors: an adult in good health.

The genes are TRBV6-5 and TRBJ1-4, with 9 bases that match TRBD1. Germline V lookup: CDR1 MNHEY, CDR2 SVGAGI. V dropped 6 bases and J dropped 3; count of bases not matched to a gene: 5. The CDR3 totals 15 residues. In nucleotides, the CDR3 is TGTGCCAGCAGGGGGACAGGGTTGGCTAATGAAAAACTGTTTTTT. Amino acid sequence: CASRGTGLANEKLFF.

This clone was seen once. The genes are TRBV6-5 and TRBJ2-7, with 8 bases that match TRBD2. With V trimmed by 4 bases and J by 5 bases, 10 bases remained unmatched. The CDR3 has 15 residues. CDR1 is MNHEY and CDR2 is SVGAGI in the germline V gene. CDR3 coding DNA: TGTGCCAGCAGTTTCGTCGGGACTAGTAGTAACGAGCAGTACTTC. It yields the protein CASSFVGTSSNEQYF.